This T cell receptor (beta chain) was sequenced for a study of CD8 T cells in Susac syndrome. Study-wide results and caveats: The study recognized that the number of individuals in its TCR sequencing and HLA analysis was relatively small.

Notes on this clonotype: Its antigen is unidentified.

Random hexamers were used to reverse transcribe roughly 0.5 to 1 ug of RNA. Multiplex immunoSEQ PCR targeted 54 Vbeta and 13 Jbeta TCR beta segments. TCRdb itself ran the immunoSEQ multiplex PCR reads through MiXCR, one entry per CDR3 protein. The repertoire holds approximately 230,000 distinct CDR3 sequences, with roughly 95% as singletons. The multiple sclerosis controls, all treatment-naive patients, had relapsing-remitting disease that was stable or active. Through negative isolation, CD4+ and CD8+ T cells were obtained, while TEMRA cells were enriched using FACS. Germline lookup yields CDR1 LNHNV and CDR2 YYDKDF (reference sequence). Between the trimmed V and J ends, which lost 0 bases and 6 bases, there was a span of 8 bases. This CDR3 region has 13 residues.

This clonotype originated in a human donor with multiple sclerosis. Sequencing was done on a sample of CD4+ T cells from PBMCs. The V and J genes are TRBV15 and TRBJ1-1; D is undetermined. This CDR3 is CATSRDFNAEAFF. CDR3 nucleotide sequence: TGTGCCACCAGCAGAGATTTCAACGCTGAAGCTTTCTTT.